This TCR beta chain was sequenced during a study of T cell repertoires in cytomegalovirus infection. Study context: It was recently identified HLA-C-restricted and well-studied HLA-B-restricted CMV epitopes that the study used. Public TCR beta signatures marked donors with CMV infection and the matching HLA.

One entry per CDR3 protein, called by TCRdb with MiXCR from the reads. The table records hundreds of thousands of distinct CDR3 sequences, about 31% of them present only once. The CDR3 length is 15 residues. V shed 2 bases and J shed 8 bases, with 15 bases lying between them. Germline values: CDR1 MNHNY, CDR2 SVGAGI (reference sequence). Points from the study as a whole: Cumulative public TCR beta family frequency identified CMV carriers with the relevant HLA.

A note on this clonotype: The antigen is unknown.

The specimen was cultured CD8+ T cells from PBMCs, collected from culture after CMV antigen stimulation. V usage is TRBV6-6 and J usage is TRBJ1-4; the D gene is possibly TRBD1 (6 bases). The receptor was derived from a human donor in good health (CMV status not recorded). Some clones in this sample may be carry-over from other donors' samples. The DNA of the CDR3 is TGTGCCAGCAGTTACATCGGACAGAAAGGCGAAAAACTGTTTTTT. Translating gives CASSYIGQKGEKLFF.